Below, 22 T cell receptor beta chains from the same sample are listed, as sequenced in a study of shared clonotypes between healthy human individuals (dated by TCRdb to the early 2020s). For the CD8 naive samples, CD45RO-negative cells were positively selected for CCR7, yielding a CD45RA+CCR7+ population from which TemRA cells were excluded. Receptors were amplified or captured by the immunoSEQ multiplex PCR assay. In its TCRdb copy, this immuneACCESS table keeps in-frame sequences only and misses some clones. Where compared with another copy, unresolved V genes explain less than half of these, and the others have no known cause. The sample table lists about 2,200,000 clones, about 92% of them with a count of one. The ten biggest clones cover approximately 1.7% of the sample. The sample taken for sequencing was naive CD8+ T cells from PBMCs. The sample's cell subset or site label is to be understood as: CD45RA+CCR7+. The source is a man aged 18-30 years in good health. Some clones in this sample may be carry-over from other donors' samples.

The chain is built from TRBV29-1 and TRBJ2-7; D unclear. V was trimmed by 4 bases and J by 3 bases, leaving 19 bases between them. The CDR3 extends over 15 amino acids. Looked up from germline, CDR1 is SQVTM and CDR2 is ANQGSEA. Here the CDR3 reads CSVAPLTTAGYEQYF. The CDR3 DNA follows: TGCAGCGTTGCCCCTTTGACCACGGCTGGCTACGAGCAGTACTTC.

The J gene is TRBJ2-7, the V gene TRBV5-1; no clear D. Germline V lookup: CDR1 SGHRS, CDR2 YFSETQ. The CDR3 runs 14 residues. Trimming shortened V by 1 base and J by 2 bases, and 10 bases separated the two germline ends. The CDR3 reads CASSLSNGPYEQYF. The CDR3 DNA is TGCGCCAGCAGCTTGAGTAACGGGCCCTACGAGCAGTACTTC.

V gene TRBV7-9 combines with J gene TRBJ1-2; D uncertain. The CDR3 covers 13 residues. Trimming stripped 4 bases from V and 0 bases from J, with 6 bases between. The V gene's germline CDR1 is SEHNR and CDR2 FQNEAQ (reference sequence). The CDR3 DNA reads TGTGCCAGCAGCTCACGGACTAACTATGGCTACACCTTC. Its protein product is CASSSRTNYGYTF. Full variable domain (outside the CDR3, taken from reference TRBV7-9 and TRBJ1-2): DTGVSQNPRHKITKRGQNVTFRCDPISEHNRLYWYRQTLGQGPEFLTYFQNEAQLEKSRLLSDRFSAERPKGSFSTLEIQRTEQGDSAMYLCASSSRTNYGYTFGSGTRLTVV.

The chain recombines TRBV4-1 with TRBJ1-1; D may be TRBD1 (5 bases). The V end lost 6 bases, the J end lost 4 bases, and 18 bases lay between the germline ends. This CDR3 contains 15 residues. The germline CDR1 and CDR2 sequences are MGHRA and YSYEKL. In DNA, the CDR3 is TGCGCCAGCAGGTCATATCAGGGCTCTGGCACTGAAGCTTTCTTT. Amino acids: CASRSYQGSGTEAFF.

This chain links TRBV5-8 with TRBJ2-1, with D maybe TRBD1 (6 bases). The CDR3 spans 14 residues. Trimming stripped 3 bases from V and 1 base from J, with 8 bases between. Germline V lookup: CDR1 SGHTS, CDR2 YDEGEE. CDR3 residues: CASSSGQSYNEQFF. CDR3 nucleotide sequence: TGTGCCAGCAGCTCTGGACAGTCCTACAATGAGCAGTTCTTC.

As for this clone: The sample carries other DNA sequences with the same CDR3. The CDR3 here is CASSVGSGRANEQFF. DNA of the CDR3: TGTGCCAGCAGCGTAGGTAGCGGGAGGGCCAATGAGCAGTTCTTC. The V and J genes are TRBV9 and TRBJ2-1, with 11 bases fitting TRBD2. The V gene's germline CDR1 is SGDLS and CDR2 YYNGEE. With 0 bases clipped from V and 6 bases from J, the junction kept 2 bases outside the gene matches. The CDR3 is 15 amino acids. The complete variable domain, with remaining parts taken from reference TRBV9 and TRBJ2-1, reads DSGVTQTPKHLITATGQRVTLRCSPRSGDLSVYWYQQSLDQGLQFLIQYYNGEERAKGNILERFSAQQFPDLHSELNLSSLELGDSALYFCASSVGSGRANEQFFGPGTRLTVL.

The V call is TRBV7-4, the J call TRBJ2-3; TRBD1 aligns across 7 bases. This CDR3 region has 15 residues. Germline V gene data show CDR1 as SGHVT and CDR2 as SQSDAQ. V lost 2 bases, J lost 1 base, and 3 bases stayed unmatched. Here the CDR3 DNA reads TGTGCCAGCAGCTTAACAGGGGCCCGCACAGATACGCAGTATTTT. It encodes CASSLTGARTDTQYF.

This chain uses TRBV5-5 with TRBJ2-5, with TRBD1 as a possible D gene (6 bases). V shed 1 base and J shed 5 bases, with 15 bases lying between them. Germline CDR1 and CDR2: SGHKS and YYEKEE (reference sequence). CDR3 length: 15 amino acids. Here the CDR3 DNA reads TGTGCCAGCAGCTTGAATTTATTCAGGGGCGAGACCCAGTACTTC. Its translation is CASSLNLFRGETQYF.

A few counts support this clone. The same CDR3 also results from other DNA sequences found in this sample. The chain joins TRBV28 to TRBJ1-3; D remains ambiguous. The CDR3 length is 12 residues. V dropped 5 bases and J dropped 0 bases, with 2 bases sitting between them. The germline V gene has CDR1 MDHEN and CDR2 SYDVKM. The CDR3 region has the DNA TGTGCCAGCAGTCCCTCTGGAAACACCATATATTTT. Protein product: CASSPSGNTIYF.

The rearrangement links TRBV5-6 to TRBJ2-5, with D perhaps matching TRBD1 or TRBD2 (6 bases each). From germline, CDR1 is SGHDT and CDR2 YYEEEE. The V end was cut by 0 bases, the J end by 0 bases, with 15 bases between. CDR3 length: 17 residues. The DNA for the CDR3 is TGTGCCAGCAGCTTGGGAGGGGGGATACTGTACCAAGAGACCCAGTACTTC. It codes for CASSLGGGILYQETQYF.

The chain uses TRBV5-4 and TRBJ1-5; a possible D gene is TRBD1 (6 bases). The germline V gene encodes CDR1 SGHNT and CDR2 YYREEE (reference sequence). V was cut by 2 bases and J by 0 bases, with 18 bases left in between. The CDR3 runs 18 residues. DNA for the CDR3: TGTGCCAGCAGCTTCCCCATACCGGACAGATATAGCAATCAGCCCCAGCATTTT. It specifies CASSFPIPDRYSNQPQHF.

The CDR3 DNA is TGTGCCAGCAGTTCGCCACAGGGGCGGAGCTCCTACAATGAGCAGTTCTTC. Amino acid sequence: CASSSPQGRSSYNEQFF. The rearrangement uses TRBV28 and TRBJ2-1; 7 bases are shared with TRBD1. The CDR3 has 17 amino acids. Germline V CDR1 and CDR2: MDHEN, SYDVKM. Trimming cost V 4 bases and J 0 bases; bases outside gene matches: 9.

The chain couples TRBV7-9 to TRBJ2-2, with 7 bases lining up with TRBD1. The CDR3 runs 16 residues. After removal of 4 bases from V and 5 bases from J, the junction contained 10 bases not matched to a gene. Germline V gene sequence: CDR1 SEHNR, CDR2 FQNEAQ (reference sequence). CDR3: CASSSITGVGTGELFF. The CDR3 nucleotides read TGTGCCAGCAGCTCAATAACAGGGGTCGGGACCGGGGAGCTGTTTTTT.

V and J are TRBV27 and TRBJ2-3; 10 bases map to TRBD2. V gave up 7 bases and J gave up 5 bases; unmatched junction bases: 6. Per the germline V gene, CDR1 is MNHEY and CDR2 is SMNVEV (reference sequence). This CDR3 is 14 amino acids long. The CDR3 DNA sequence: TGTGCCAGCAAGCTAGCGGGAGCGGGAGATACGCAGTATTTT. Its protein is CASKLAGAGDTQYF.

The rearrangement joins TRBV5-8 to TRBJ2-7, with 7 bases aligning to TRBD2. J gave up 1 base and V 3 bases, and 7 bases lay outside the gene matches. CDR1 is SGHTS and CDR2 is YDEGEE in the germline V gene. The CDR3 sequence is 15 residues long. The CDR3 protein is CASSSNWRESYEQYF. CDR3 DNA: TGTGCCAGCAGCTCGAACTGGCGGGAGTCCTACGAGCAGTACTTC.

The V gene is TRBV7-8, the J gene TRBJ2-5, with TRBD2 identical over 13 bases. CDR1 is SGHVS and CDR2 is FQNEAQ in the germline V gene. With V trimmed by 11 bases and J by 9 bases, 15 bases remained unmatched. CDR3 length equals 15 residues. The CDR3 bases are TGTGCCGTGACGTCAGGACTAGCGGGAGCCCGGGCCCAGTACTTC. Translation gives CAVTSGLAGARAQYF.

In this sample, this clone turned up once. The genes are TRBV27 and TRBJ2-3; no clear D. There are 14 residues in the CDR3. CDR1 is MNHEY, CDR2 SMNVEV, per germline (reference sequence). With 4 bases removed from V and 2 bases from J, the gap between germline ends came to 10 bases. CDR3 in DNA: TGTGCCAGCAGTTCCCGTTCTCTCACAGATACGCAGTATTTT. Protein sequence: CASSSRSLTDTQYF.

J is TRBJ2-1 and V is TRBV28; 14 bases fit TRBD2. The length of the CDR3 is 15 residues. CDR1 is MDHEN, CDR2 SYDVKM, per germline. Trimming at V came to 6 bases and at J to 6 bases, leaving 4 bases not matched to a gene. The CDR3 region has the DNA TGTGCCAGCAGGGAGGGGACTAGCGGGAGCAATGAGCAGTTCTTC. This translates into CASREGTSGSNEQFF.

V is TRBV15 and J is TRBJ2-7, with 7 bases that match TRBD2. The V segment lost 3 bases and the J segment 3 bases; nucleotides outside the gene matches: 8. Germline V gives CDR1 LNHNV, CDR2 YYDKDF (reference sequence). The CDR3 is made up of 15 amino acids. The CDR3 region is CATSSHIAGNYEQYF. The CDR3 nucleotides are TGTGCCACCAGCAGTCATATAGCGGGCAACTACGAGCAGTACTTC.

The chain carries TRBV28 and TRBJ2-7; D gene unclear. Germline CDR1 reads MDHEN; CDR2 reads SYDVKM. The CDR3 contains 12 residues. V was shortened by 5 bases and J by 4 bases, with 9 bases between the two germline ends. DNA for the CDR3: TGTGCCAGCAGTCTACGTCGTTACGAGCAGTACTTC. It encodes CASSLRRYEQYF. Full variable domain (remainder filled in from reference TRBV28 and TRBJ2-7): DVKVTQSSRYLVKRTGEKVFLECVQDMDHENMFWYRQDPGLGLRLIYFSYDVKMKEKGDIPEGYSVSREKKERFSLILESASTNQTSMYLCASSLRRYEQYFGPGTRLTVT.

CDR3 in amino acids: CASSSLTSSYEQYF. CDR3 in DNA: TGTGCCAGCAGTTCCTTAACATCATCCTACGAGCAGTACTTC. The chain links TRBV27 to TRBJ2-7, with D unresolved. The CDR3 contains 14 residues. CDR1 is MNHEY, CDR2 SMNVEV, per germline (reference sequence). Trimming took off 4 bases at V and 1 base at J, with 11 bases between the two ends.

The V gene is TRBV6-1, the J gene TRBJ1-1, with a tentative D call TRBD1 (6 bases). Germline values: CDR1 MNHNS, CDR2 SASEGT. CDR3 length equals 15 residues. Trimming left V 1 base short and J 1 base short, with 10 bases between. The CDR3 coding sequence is TGTGCCAGCAGTGAAGGGAGGACAGAGAACACTGAAGCTTTCTTT. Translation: CASSEGRTENTEAFF.